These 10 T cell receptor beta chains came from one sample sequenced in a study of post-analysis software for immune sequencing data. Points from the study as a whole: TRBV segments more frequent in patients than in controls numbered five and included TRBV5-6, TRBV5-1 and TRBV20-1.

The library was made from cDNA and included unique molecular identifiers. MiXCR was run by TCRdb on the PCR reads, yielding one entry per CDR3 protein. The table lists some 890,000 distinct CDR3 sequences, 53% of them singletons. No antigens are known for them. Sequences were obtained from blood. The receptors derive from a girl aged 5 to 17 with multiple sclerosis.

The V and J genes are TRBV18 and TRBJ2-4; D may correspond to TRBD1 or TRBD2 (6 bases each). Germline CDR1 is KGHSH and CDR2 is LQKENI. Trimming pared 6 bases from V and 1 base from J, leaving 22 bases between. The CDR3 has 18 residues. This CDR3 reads CASSLRGQGGVAKNIQYF. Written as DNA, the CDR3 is TGTGCCAGCTCGCTCCGGGGGCAGGGAGGTGTTGCCAAAAACATTCAGTACTTC.

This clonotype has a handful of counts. This CDR3 reads CSARGGQNYNEQFF. The CDR3, as DNA: TGCAGTGCTAGAGGGGGACAGAACTACAATGAGCAGTTCTTC. This sequence joins TRBV20-1 and TRBJ2-1, with 7 bases aligning to TRBD1. V dropped 1 base and J dropped 3; count of bases not matched to a gene: 3. CDR3 length: 14 residues. In germline, CDR1 is DFQATT, CDR2 SNEGSKA (reference sequence).

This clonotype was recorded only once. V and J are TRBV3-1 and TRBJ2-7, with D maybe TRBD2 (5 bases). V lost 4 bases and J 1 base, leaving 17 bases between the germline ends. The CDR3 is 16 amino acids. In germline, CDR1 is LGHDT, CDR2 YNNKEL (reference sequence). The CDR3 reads CASSRLGSTDSYEQYF. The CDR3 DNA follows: TGTGCCAGCAGCCGGTTAGGGAGCACAGATTCCTACGAGCAGTACTTC.

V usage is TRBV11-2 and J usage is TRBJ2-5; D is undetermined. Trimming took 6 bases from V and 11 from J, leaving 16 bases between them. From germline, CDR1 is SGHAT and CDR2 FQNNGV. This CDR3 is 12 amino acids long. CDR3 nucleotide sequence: TGTGCCAGCAGTTCCGCCCAAGGTGAGCAGTACTTC. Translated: CASSSAQGEQYF.

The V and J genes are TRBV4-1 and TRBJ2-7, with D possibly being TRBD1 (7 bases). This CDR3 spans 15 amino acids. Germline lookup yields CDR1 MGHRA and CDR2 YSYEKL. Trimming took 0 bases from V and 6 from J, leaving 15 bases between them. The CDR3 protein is CASSQDRRGRSEQYF. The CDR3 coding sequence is TGCGCCAGCAGCCAAGATAGGAGGGGGCGAAGCGAGCAGTACTTC.

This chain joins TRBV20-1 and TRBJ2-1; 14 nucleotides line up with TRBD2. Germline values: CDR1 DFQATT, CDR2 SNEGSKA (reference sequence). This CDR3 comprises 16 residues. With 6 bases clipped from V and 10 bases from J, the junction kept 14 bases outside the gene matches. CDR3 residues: CSAAEFGTSGRGEQFF. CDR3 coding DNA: TGCAGTGCCGCGGAATTTGGGACTAGCGGGAGAGGCGAGCAGTTCTTC.

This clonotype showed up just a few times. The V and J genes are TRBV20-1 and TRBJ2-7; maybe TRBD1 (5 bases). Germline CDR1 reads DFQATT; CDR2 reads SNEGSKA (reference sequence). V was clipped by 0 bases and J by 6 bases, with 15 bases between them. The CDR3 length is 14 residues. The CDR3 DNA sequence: TGCAGTGCTAGAGATCAATGGCAGGGTGGCGAGCAGTACTTC. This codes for CSARDQWQGGEQYF.

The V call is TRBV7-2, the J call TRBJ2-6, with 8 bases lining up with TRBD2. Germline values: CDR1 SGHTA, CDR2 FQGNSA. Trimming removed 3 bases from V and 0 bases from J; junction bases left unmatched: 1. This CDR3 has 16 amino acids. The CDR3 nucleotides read TGTGCCAGCAGCTTTAGCGGGGCCTCTGGGGCCAACGTCCTGACTTTC. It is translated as CASSFSGASGANVLTF.

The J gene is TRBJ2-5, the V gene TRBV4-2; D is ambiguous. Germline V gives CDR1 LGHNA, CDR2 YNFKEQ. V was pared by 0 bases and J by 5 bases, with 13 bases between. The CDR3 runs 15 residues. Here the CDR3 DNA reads TGTGCCAGCAGCCAAGAGGGGTCTGCCTCGGAGACCCAGTACTTC. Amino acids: CASSQEGSASETQYF.

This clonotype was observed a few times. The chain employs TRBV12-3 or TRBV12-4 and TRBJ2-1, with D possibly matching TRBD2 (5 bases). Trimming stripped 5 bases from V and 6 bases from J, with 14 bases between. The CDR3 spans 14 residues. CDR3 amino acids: CASSRTGRGNEQFF. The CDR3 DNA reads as TGTGCCAGCAGTCGCACGGGTCGGGGCAATGAGCAGTTCTTC.